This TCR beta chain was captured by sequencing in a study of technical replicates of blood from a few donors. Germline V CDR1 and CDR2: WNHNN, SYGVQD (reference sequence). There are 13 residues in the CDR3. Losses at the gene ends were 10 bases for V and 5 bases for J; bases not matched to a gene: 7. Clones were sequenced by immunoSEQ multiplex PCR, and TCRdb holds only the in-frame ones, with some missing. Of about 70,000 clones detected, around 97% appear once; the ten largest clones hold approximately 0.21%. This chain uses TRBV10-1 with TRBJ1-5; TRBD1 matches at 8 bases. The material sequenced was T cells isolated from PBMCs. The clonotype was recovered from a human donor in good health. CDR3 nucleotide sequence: TGCGCCAACGAACAGGGGGTGTATCAGCCCCAGCATTTT. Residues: CANEQGVYQPQHF.